These 16 T cell receptor beta chains were sequenced from one sample in a study of control samples from healthy donors and cancer patients. Clones were read by immunoSEQ multiplex PCR, and TCRdb kept only the in-frame ones, dropping some. The sample contains some 19,000 clones, roughly 84% of which appear only once. The sample was PBMCs. The receptors derive from a man in his sixties with colorectal cancer.

Comment on this clone: Other DNA sequences in the same sample also yield this CDR3. The chain links TRBV9 to TRBJ2-7, with D tentatively TRBD2 (8 bases). V was pared by 4 bases and J by 1 base, with 18 bases between. Germline V lookup: CDR1 SGDLS, CDR2 YYNGEE. The CDR3 has 16 residues. The CDR3 coding sequence is TGTGCCAGCAGCCTTAGGGGGCGGGGGGATTCCTACGAGCAGTACGTC. Protein: CASSLRGRGDSYEQYV.

For the CDR3, the DNA is TGTGCCACCAGCAGACCTACTGACAGAAACACTGAAGCTTTCTTT. This sequence encodes CATSRPTDRNTEAFF. The V and J genes are TRBV15 and TRBJ1-1; the D gene is possibly TRBD1 (5 bases). The CDR3 is 15 amino acids. Looked up from germline, CDR1 is LNHNV and CDR2 is YYDKDF (reference sequence). Trimming stripped 2 bases from V and 2 bases from J, with 12 bases between.

This chain connects TRBV19 to TRBJ1-1; unclear D gene. The CDR3 loop spans 13 amino acids. Germline V gives CDR1 LNHDA, CDR2 SQIVND (reference sequence). V was trimmed by 6 bases and J by 2 bases, leaving 10 bases between them. The CDR3 here is CASSRWVNTEAFF. Here the CDR3 DNA reads TGTGCCAGTAGCCGTTGGGTTAACACTGAAGCTTTCTTT.

The sample holds one count of this clone. The genes are TRBV3-1 (or the pseudogene TRBV3-2) and TRBJ1-4; D remains unclear. The CDR3 has 14 residues. Germline values: CDR1 LGHDT, CDR2 YNNKEL (reference sequence). Trimming took 1 base from V and 4 from J, leaving 7 bases between them. CDR3 sequence reads: CASSQAAVNEKLFF. For the CDR3, the DNA is TGTGCCAGCAGCCAAGCGGCCGTTAATGAAAAACTGTTTTTT.

The chain is built from TRBV19 and TRBJ1-3, with D unclear. Germline loops: CDR1 LNHDA, CDR2 SQIVND (reference sequence). This CDR3 contains 14 residues. Trimming shortened V by 5 bases and J by 3 bases, and 11 bases separated the two germline ends. This CDR3 reads CASSFTVGGNTIYF. CDR3 in DNA: TGTGCCAGTAGTTTCACAGTTGGTGGAAACACCATATATTTT. Full variable domain (rest looked up from reference TRBV19 and TRBJ1-3): DGGITQSPKYLFRKEGQNVTLSCEQNLNHDAMYWYRQDPGQGLRLIYYSQIVNDFQKGDIAEGYSVSREKKESFPLTVTSAQKNPTAFYLCASSFTVGGNTIYFGEGSWLTVV.

The chain's CDR3 is CASSGGTQAFF. CDR3 nucleotides: TGTGCCAGCAGCGGTGGGACTCAAGCTTTCTTT. The rearrangement joins TRBV14 to TRBJ1-1; a weak D match, TRBD1 (5 bases). The V gene's germline CDR1 is SGHDN and CDR2 FVKESK. V gave up 5 bases and J gave up 9 bases, with 10 bases separating them. The CDR3 sequence is 11 residues long.

This sequence joins TRBV5-5 and TRBJ1-4; no firm D call. The germline V and J ends were trimmed by 0 bases and 6 bases, with 15 bases remaining between them. This CDR3 is 16 amino acids long. The germline V gene encodes CDR1 SGHKS and CDR2 YYEKEE (reference sequence). CDR3 region: CASSLVLRLVDEKLFF. CDR3 bases: TGTGCCAGCAGCTTGGTACTGCGGTTAGTCGATGAAAAACTGTTTTTT.

The chain carries TRBV1 and TRBJ2-3; TRBD2, as called in the table, went unchecked against the DNA. TRBV1 corresponds to a pseudogene. CDR3 size: 18 residues. CDR3 coding DNA: TGCACCAGCAGCCAAGATCTCACTAGCGGGGGTAGCACAGATACGCAGTATTTT. Protein product: CTSSQDLTSGGSTDTQYF.

The V gene is TRBV4-1, the J gene TRBJ1-3; D is unclear. Germline CDR1 MGHRA, CDR2 YSYEKL. The V end lost 1 base, the J end lost 5 bases, and 9 bases lay between the germline ends. The CDR3 consists of 14 residues. The CDR3 region is CASSQGSGRNTIYF. In nucleotides, the CDR3 is TGCGCCAGCAGCCAAGGCAGTGGCAGAAACACCATATATTTT.

This clone was observed a handful of times. This chain connects TRBV6-2 or TRBV6-3 to TRBJ1-4, with 10 nucleotides matching TRBD1. V was pared by 5 bases and J by 7 bases, with 7 bases of the junction left unmatched. Germline lookup yields CDR1 MNHEY and CDR2 SVGEGT. The CDR3 loop spans 15 amino acids. In nucleotides, the CDR3 is TGTGCCAGCAGTCTCCCGGGACAGGGGAGTGAAAAACTGTTTTTT. Translated: CASSLPGQGSEKLFF.

This clone was counted once. This chain joins TRBV5-6 and TRBJ1-3; D might be TRBD1 (6 bases). Trimming pared 7 bases from V and 9 bases from J, leaving 17 bases between. CDR1 is SGHDT, CDR2 YYEEEE, per germline. This CDR3 contains 13 residues. CDR3 residues: CASEQGRRSTIYF. The CDR3 nucleotides read TGTGCCAGCGAACAGGGTCGGAGGAGCACCATATATTTT.

This clone was observed a handful of times. The genes are TRBV7-7 and TRBJ1-6; D remains ambiguous. The CDR3 has 15 amino acids. Germline V gene sequence: CDR1 SSHAT, CDR2 FNYEAQ (reference sequence). The V end lost 1 base, the J end lost 8 bases, and 12 bases lay between the germline ends. The CDR3 loop is CASSLGAGLDSPLHF. The CDR3 coding sequence is TGTGCCAGCAGCTTAGGCGCGGGCCTGGATTCACCCCTCCACTTT.

The chain combines TRBV5-1 with TRBJ1-3; D remains unclear. This CDR3 region has 15 residues. V shed 6 bases and J shed 2 bases, with 15 bases lying between them. CDR1 is SGHRS and CDR2 is YFSETQ in the germline V gene. DNA for the CDR3: TGCGCCAGCACCCTTAATATGGGCCCTGGAAACACCATATATTTT. This codes for CASTLNMGPGNTIYF.

This clone was recorded once. The CDR3 is CASSVDWAGALRNTIYF. In nucleotides, the CDR3 is TGTGCCAGCAGCGTGGACTGGGCGGGAGCTTTAAGAAACACCATATATTTT. This chain joins TRBV9 and TRBJ1-3; D is undetermined. The germline gives CDR1 SGDLS, CDR2 YYNGEE. V was pared by 2 bases and J by 5 bases, with 20 bases between. This CDR3 is built from 17 residues.

This sequence joins TRBV6-5 and TRBJ1-1; D is possibly TRBD1 (6 bases). The germline V and J ends were trimmed by 4 bases and 0 bases, with 15 bases remaining between them. This CDR3 contains 16 residues. Per the germline V gene, CDR1 is MNHEY and CDR2 is SVGAGI. The CDR3 loop is CASSSPRTAMNTEAFF. The CDR3 DNA is TGTGCCAGCAGTTCTCCAAGGACAGCAATGAACACTGAAGCTTTCTTT.

In its sample, this clone was seen once. The genes are TRBV15 and TRBJ2-6; no clear D gene. There are 14 residues in the CDR3. Looked up from germline, CDR1 is LNHNV and CDR2 is YYDKDF (reference sequence). V shed 3 bases and J shed 2 bases, with 5 bases lying between them. The CDR3 sequence is CATSSETGANVLTF. CDR3 coding DNA: TGTGCCACCAGCAGCGAAACTGGGGCCAACGTCCTGACTTTC.